This TCR beta chain was identified in a study of shared clonotypes between healthy human individuals. Whole-study context: Three CD4 naive, three CD4 memory, two CD8 naive and one CD8 memory plate were used per donor.

In the CD4+ fraction, cells were divided into CD45RA+ naive and CD45RA-negative memory subsets. Study-level findings and limits: Unshared clonotypes carried lower generation probabilities than those common to all four donors.

Details on this clone: Its cognate antigen is unknown.

TCRdb's table, derived via immunoSEQ multiplex PCR, lists solely in-frame clones and lacks some. The profile shows approximately 1.4 million clones, 95% to 99% of them singletons. V gave up 8 bases and J gave up 6 bases; unmatched junction bases: 7. Germline loops: CDR1 SGHRS, CDR2 YFSETQ. This CDR3 region has 13 residues. This TCR was recovered from a man aged 25 to 40 in good health. The V call is TRBV5-1, the J call TRBJ2-3; the match to TRBD1 covers 9 bases. Sequencing was performed on naive CD4+ T cells sorted from blood. Stated subset: CD45RA+ positively selected. In nucleotides, the CDR3 is TGCGCCAGTACGGACAGGGGCGCGGATACGCAGTATTTT. It translates to CASTDRGADTQYF.